This TCR beta chain appears in the sequencing data of a study of T cells in Graves' hyperthyroidism and ophthalmopathy (dated by TCRdb to the late 2010s). For the study in its entirety: Peripheral blood was sampled at the time of initial diagnosis, prior to any treatment. For training and testing, the 100 or so patients in the discovery cohort were randomly divided in a 7:3 ratio. To identify TCR V-J signatures that set the groups apart, the researchers used a discovery cohort of 100 patients, made up of about 44 with Graves' ophthalmopathy and 55 to 65 with stable Graves' hyperthyroidism. The study also compared thyroid tissue and blood T-cell repertoires from five or six Graves' hyperthyroidism patients. The paper reports TCR Vbeta CDR3 sequencing of some 140 peripheral blood samples: under 45 ophthalmopathy, 75 to 80 hyperthyroidism and 17 progressor patients. Prospective prediction of ophthalmopathy was tested in an independent validation cohort consisting of 18 to 20 hyperthyroidism patients and over 15 patients who later progressed to ophthalmopathy. After blood sampling, hyperthyroidism patients were treated with methimazole at a starting dose of 30 mg daily, and ophthalmopathy patients were treated with high-dose intravenous methylprednisolone. Overall results and qualifications from the work: A model built on a 13 V-J signature distinguished ophthalmopathy from stable hyperthyroidism, reaching 85% to 90% sensitivity and about 81% specificity in cross-validation and 80%/75% in testing. No statistical method was used to fix the sample size in advance, and group allocation was not hidden from the investigators. Most expanded thyroid clonotypes (frequency above 0.001) were also detected in blood, a finding suggesting that blood repertoires may reflect thyroid immune responses. In validation, progression to ophthalmopathy was predicted by the model with nearly 71% sensitivity and around 75% specificity, a median of approximately 6.5 months before onset.

Amplification of TCR beta CDR3 regions was carried out from RNA transcripts. For the first round of RT-PCR on the TCR CDR3, the HTBI primer set was used together with the Qiagen OneStep RT-PCR kit. Libraries were constructed in a second round of multiplex PCR, after which size selection and purification were performed. Libraries were sequenced paired-end with 100 bp reads on an Illumina HiSeq2000. The original pipeline was this. Raw data were processed with SOAPnuke, discarding reads with adapters, uncalled bases, mean Phred below 15, or no exact constant-primer or identifier match. High-quality paired reads were merged with COPE v1.2.5, and unique nucleotide sequences were defined as clonotypes. MiTCR v1.1 was used to align clonotypes to the IMGT TRBV, TRBD and TRBJ reference segments. The analysis was restricted to V-J combinations with a frequency above 0.0001, which together covered 99% to 99.2% of the repertoires. A TCS score was defined as the ratio between F50 (clonal expansion) and ExV (chaos), using BLOSUM62-based TCRdist between CDR3 peptides within each V-J. Welch's t-statistics and random forest reduced approximately 520 V-J features to 13, which were used in a naive Bayes classifier (R e1071). Starting from the raw public reads, TCRdb applied fastp trimming at Q25, assembled clones with MiXCR and retained in-frame beta chains. A single entry per CDR3 protein holds the most common genes and DNA from its merged rows. The V and J calls follow TCRdb's processing rather than the paper's. The sample records roughly 380,000 distinct CDR3 sequences, approximately 14% of which are singletons. The top ten hold roughly 11% of the sample.

At least ten counts were recorded for this clonotype. There is no known antigen for this receptor. Per-base qualities were not stored, and no clone one base away is much larger. V is clipped by 4 bases and J by 0 bases, and the sequence between their germline boundaries is 17 bases long. CDR1 and CDR2 are read off the germline V gene as SGHRS and YFSETQ. Measured from the cysteine to the phenylalanine, the CDR3 is 16 residues long. Only the CDR3 region is kept as DNA, spanning 48 bases read in frame from base 1. Stable Graves' hyperthyroidism was defined as no progression to ophthalmopathy during 18 months of follow-up. Hyperthyroidism patients were newly diagnosed, had a disease duration of under 2 months, and were aged 18 to 65 years. Patients with uncontrolled infections, other autoimmune diseases, pregnancy or lactation were excluded. Diagnoses were established on the basis of clinical symptoms, serum thyroxine and TRAb, thyroid ultrasound, and orbital computed tomography. PBMCs were separated from 10 ml of fresh peripheral blood using Ficoll-Paque density gradient centrifugation. Total RNA was extracted with Trizol reagent, and quality was checked on an Agilent 2100 Bioanalyzer.

The chain is made from TRBV5-1 and TRBJ2-7; matching of 5 bases hints at TRBD2 as the D gene. The sequence derives from a woman between 55 and 75 years old with Graves' hyperthyroidism. The source material was blood. The base sequence is TGCGCCAGCAGCCGGGGAGCAGGCGCTAGCTCCTACGAGCAGTACTTC. It codes for CASSRGAGASSYEQYF. Joined to the reference TRBV5-1 and TRBJ2-7 proteins, this CDR3 gives the full variable domain: KAGVTQTPRYLIKTRGQQVTLSCSPISGHRSVSWYQQTPGQGLQFLFEYFSETQRNKGNFPGRFSGRQFSNSRSEMNVSTLELGDSALYLCASSRGAGASSYEQYFGPGTRLTVT.